This T cell receptor beta chain appears in the sequencing data of a study of blood T cell repertoires in COVID-19. Data came from immunoSEQ multiplex PCR; TCRdb stores just in-frame clones and leaves some out. The sample holds roughly 180,000 clones; around 85% are singletons and the top ten take 5% to 8%. The CDR3 is 13 amino acids. Between the trimmed V and J ends, which lost 1 base and 4 bases, there was a span of 6 bases. In germline, CDR1 is LGHDT, CDR2 YNNKEL (reference sequence). Recovered status applied to Cohort 3 donors who had two consecutive negative PCRs. It also applied to those with clearance or with symptom resolution.

This chain joins TRBV3-1 (or the pseudogene TRBV3-2) and TRBJ2-3; TRBD1 is a possible D gene (5 bases). The sequencing sample was made of PBMCs or T cells enriched from blood (not recorded which). This receptor was identified in a man between 35 and 55 years old who had recovered from COVID-19. The CDR3 nucleotides read TGTGCCAGCAGCCAAGGCAGGGCAGATACGCAGTATTTT. Translated, it gives CASSQGRADTQYF.